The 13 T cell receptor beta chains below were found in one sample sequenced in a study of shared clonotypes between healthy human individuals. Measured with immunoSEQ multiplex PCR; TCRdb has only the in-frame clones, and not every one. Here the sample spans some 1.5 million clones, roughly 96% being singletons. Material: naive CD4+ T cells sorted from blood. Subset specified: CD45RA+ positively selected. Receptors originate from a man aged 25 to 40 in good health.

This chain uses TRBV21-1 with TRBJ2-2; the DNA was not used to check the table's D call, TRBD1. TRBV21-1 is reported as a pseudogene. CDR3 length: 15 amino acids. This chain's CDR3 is CASSGDRLHTGELFF. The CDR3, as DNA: TGTGCCAGCAGCGGGGACAGACTCCACACCGGGGAGCTGTTTTTT.

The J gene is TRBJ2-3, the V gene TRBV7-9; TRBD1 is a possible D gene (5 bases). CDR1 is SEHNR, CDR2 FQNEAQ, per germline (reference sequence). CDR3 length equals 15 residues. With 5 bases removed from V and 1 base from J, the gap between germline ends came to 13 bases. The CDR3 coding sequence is TGTGCCAGCAGCCCGCCCTTAGGGGGCACAGATACGCAGTATTTT. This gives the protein CASSPPLGGTDTQYF. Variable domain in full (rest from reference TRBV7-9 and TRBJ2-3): DTGVSQNPRHKITKRGQNVTFRCDPISEHNRLYWYRQTLGQGPEFLTYFQNEAQLEKSRLLSDRFSAERPKGSFSTLEIQRTEQGDSAMYLCASSPPLGGTDTQYFGPGTRLTVL.

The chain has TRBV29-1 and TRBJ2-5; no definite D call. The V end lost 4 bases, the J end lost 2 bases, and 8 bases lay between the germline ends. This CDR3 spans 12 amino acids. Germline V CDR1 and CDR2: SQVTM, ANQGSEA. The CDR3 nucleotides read TGCAGCGTTGTTGGGAAACAAGAGACCCAGTACTTC. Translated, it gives CSVVGKQETQYF.

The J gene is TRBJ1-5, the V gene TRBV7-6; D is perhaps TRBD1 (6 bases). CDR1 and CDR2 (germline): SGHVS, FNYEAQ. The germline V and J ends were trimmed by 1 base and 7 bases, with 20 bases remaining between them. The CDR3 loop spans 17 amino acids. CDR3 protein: CASSLEARTATDQPQHF. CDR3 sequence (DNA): TGTGCCAGCAGCTTAGAGGCAAGGACAGCGACAGACCAGCCCCAGCATTTT.

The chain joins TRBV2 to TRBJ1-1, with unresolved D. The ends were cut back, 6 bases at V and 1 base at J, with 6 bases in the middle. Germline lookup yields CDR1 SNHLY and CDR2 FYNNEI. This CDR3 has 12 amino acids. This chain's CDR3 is CASRRQNTEAFF. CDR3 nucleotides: TGTGCCAGCAGAAGACAGAACACTGAAGCTTTCTTT. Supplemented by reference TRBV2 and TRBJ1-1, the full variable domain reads EPEVTQTPSHQVTQMGQEVILRCVPISNHLYFYWYRQILGQKVEFLVSFYNNEISEKSEIFDDQFSVERPDGSNFTLKIRSTKLEDSAMYFCASRRQNTEAFFGQGTRLTVV.

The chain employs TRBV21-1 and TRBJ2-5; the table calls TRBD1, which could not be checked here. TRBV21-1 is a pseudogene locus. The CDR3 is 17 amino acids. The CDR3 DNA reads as TGTGCCAGCAGCTCTCAAACCGGGACAGGAGAGCAAGAGACCCAGTACTTC. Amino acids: CASSSQTGTGEQETQYF.

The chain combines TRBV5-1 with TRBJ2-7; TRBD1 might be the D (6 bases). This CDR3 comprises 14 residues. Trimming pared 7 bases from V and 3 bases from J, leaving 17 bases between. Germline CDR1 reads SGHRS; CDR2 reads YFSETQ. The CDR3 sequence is CASGRTGSGYEQYF. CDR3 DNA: TGCGCCAGCGGGAGAACAGGGAGCGGCTACGAGCAGTACTTC.

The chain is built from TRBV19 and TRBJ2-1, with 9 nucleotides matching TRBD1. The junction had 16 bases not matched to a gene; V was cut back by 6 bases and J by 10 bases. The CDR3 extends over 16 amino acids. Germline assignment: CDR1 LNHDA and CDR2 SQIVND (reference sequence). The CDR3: CASSHIRGQGIGEQFF. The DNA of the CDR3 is TGTGCCAGTAGCCATATACGGGGACAGGGAATAGGCGAGCAGTTCTTC.

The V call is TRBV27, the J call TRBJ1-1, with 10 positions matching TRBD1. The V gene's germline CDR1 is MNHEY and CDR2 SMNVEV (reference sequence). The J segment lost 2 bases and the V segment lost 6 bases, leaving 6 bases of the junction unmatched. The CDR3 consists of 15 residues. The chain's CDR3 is CASSLRTGGNTEAFF. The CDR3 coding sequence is TGTGCCAGCAGCCTAAGGACAGGGGGAAACACTGAAGCTTTCTTT.

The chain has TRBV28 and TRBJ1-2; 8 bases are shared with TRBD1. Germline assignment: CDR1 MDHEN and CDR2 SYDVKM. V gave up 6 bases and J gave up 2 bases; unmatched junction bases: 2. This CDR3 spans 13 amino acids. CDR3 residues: CASRRQGNYGYTF. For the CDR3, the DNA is TGTGCCAGCAGAAGACAGGGGAACTATGGCTACACCTTC.

The CDR3 sequence is CASSLRLDSTDTQYF. CDR3 DNA: TGTGCCAGCAGCCTCAGACTAGACAGCACAGATACGCAGTATTTT. The chain uses TRBV11-2 and TRBJ2-3; possibly TRBD2 for D (6 bases). The CDR3 length is 15 residues. Germline values: CDR1 SGHAT, CDR2 FQNNGV. V was pared by 5 bases and J by 0 bases, with 12 bases between.

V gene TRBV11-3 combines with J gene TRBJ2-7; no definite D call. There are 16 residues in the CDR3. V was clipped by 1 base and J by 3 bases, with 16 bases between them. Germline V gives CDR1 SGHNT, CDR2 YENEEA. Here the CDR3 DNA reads TGTGCCAGCAGCTTAGGAGCTCGGACGAACGGCTACGAGCAGTACTTC. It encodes CASSLGARTNGYEQYF.

The CDR3 loop is CASSEIIGTSGSYEQYF. The CDR3, as DNA: TGTGCCAGCAGTGAAATAATTGGGACTAGCGGGTCCTACGAGCAGTACTTC. The rearrangement joins TRBV25-1 to TRBJ2-7; 12 positions agree with TRBD2. Per germline, CDR1 MGHDK and CDR2 SYGVNS. The CDR3 runs 17 residues. The J segment lost 1 base and the V segment lost 2 bases, leaving 6 bases of the junction unmatched.